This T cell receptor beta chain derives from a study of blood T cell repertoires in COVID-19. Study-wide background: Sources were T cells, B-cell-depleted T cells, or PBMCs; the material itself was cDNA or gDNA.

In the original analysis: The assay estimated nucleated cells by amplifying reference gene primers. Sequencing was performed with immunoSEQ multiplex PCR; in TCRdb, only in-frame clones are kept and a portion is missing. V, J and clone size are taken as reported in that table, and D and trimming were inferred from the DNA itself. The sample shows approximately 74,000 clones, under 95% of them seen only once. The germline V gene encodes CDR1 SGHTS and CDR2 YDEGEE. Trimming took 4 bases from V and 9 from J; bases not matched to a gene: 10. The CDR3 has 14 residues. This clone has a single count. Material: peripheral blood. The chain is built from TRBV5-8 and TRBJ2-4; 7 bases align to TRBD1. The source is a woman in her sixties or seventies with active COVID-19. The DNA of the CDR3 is TGTGCCAGCAGCCCCACCCGGGGACAGATCATTCAGTACTTC. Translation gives CASSPTRGQIIQYF.